This T cell receptor beta chain was captured by sequencing in a study of cytomegalovirus exposure and HLA in healthy donors. Turning to the study itself: Per a later analysis, the approximately 700 first-cohort and approximately 120 validation repertoires shared one platform. Study-wide points: In vitro assays verified that a few CMV-associated chains recognized CMV antigens specifically. Altogether, 160 or so TCR beta chains were recorded as cytomegalovirus-associated. Rare TCR sequences dominated, though some public TCRs recurred in many donors.

The ends were cut back, 5 bases at V and 0 bases at J, with 20 bases in the middle. The CDR3 covers 18 residues. From germline, CDR1 is SGHRS and CDR2 YFSETQ. Sequencing used immunoSEQ multiplex PCR; TCRdb keeps in-frame clones, though not all of them. The sample carries 200,000 to 250,000 clones, 80% to 95% recorded once. About this clone: Its antigen remains unidentified.

The receptor was derived from a woman under 30 in good health and CMV-seronegative. Sequencing was carried out using PBMCs. The chain is built from TRBV5-1 and TRBJ2-2; weak D call: TRBD2 (6 bases). The CDR3 DNA follows: TGCGCCAGCAGTATTTTAATCTTGCGGGGTGCGAACACCGGGGAGCTGTTTTTT. This gives the protein CASSILILRGANTGELFF.